This T cell receptor (beta chain) was captured in a study of T cell responses to AZD1222 COVID-19 vaccine. Profiling relied on immunoSEQ multiplex PCR, and the TCRdb table lists in-frame clones only, not all of them. The table records over 130,000 clones, about 90% of them present only once. Sequencing used peripheral blood, obtained 28 days after the second dose of the MenACWY control vaccine. The clonotype comes from an adult who received the MenACWY meningococcal vaccine as a control.

DNA for the CDR3: TGTGCCAGCAGCGACGGGGGGCGTACGACCTATGGCTACACCTTC. Translating it yields CASSDGGRTTYGYTF. The chain recombines TRBV5-6 with TRBJ1-2; D perhaps matches TRBD1 (6 bases). The CDR3 length is 15 residues. V lost 4 bases to trimming and J lost 4 bases, with 17 bases between them. Germline V gene lookup returns CDR1 SGHDT and CDR2 YYEEEE.